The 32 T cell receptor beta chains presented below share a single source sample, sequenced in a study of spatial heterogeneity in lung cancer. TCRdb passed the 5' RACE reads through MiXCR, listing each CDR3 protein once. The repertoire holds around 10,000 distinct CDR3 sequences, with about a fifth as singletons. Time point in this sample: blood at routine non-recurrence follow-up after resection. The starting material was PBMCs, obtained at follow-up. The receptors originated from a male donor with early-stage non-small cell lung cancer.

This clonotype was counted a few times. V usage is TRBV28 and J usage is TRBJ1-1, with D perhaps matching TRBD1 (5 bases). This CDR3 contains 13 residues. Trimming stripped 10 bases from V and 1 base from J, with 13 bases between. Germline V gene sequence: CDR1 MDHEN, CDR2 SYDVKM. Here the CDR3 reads CATTDNSNTEAFF. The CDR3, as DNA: TGTGCCACAACGGACAATTCGAACACTGAAGCTTTCTTT.

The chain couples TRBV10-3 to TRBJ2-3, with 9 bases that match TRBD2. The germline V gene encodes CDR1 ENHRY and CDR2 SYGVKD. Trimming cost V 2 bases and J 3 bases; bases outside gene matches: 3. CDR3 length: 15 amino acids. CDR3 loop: CAISEGLARTDTQYF. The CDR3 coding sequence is TGTGCCATCAGTGAGGGACTAGCGAGGACAGATACGCAGTATTTT.

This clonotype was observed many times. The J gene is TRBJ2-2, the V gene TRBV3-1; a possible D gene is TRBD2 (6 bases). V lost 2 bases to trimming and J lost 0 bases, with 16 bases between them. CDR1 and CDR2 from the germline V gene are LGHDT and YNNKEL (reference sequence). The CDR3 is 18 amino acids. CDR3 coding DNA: TGTGCCAGCAGCCAAACCTCCCGGCTAGCGACGAACACCGGGGAGCTGTTTTTT. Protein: CASSQTSRLATNTGELFF. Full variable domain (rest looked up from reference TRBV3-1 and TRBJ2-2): DTAVSQTPKYLVTQMGNDKSIKCEQNLGHDTMYWYKQDSKKFLKIMFSYNNKELIINETVPNRFSPKSPDKAHLNLHINSLELGDSAVYFCASSQTSRLATNTGELFFGEGSRLTVL.

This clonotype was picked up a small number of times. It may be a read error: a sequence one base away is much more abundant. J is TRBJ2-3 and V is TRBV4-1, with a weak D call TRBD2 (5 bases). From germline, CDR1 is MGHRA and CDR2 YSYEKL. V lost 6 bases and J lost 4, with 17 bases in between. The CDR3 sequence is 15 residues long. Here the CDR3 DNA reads TGCGCCAGCAGTTATACCGGGATGACGGCAGATACGCAGTATTTT. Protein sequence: CASSYTGMTADTQYF.

CDR3 DNA sequence: TGTGCCAGCAGCCAGCAGGGATCGGGTGAAGCTTTCTTT. Translated, it gives CASSQQGSGEAFF. This sequence joins TRBV3-1 and TRBJ1-1; a possible D gene is TRBD1 (5 bases). The CDR3 totals 13 residues. Germline loops: CDR1 LGHDT, CDR2 YNNKEL (reference sequence). The V gene lost 3 bases and the J gene lost 7 bases, with 12 bases spanning the gap.

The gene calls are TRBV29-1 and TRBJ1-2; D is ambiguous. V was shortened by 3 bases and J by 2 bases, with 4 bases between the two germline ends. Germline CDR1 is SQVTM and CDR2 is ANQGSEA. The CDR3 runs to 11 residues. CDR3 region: CSVDTNYGYTF. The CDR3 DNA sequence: TGCAGCGTTGATACCAACTATGGCTACACCTTC.

The CDR3 loop is CASTLFAGNTIYF. CDR3 coding DNA: TGTGCCAGCACCCTCTTCGCAGGAAACACCATATATTTT. The chain joins TRBV12-3 or TRBV12-4 to TRBJ1-3; D unresolved. V lost 7 bases and J 4 bases, leaving 11 bases between the germline ends. CDR3 length: 13 residues.

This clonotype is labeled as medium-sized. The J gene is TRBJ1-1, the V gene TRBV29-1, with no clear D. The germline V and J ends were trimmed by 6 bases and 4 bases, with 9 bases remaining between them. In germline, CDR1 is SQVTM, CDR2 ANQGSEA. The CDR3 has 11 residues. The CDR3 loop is CSVLKGTEAFF. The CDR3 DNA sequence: TGCAGCGTCCTAAAGGGCACTGAAGCTTTCTTT.

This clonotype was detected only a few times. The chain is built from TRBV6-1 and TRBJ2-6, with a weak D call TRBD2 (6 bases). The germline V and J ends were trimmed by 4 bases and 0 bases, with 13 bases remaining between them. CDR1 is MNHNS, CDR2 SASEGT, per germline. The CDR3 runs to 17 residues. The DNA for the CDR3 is TGTGCCAGCAGTGTCAGGAGGGGTCACTCTGGGGCCAACGTCCTGACTTTC. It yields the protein CASSVRRGHSGANVLTF.

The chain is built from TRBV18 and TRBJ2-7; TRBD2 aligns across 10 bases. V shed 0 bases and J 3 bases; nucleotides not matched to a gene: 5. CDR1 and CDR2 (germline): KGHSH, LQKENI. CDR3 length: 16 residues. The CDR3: CASSPPSSGSLYEQYF. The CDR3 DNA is TGTGCCAGCTCACCACCATCTAGCGGGAGTCTCTACGAGCAGTACTTC.

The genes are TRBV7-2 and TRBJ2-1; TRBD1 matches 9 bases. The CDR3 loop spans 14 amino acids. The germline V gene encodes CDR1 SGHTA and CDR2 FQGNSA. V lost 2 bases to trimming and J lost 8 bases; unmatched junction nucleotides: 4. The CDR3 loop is CASSLLGQGYEQFF. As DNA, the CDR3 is TGTGCCAGCAGCTTATTGGGACAGGGATATGAGCAGTTCTTC.

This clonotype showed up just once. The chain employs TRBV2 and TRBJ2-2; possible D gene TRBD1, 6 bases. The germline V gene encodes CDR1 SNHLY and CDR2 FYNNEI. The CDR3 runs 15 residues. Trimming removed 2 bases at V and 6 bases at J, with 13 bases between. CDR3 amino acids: CASSEQGKVSGELFF. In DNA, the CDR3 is TGTGCCAGCAGTGAACAGGGGAAGGTTTCCGGGGAGCTGTTTTTT.

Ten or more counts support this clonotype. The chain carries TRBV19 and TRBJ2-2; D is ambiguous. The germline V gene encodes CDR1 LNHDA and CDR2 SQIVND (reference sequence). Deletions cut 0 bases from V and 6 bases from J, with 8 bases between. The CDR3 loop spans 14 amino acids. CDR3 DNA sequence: TGTGCCAGTAGTATAGATCAATCGGCCGGGGAGCTGTTTTTT. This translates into CASSIDQSAGELFF. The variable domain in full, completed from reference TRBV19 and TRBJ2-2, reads DGGITQSPKYLFRKEGQNVTLSCEQNLNHDAMYWYRQDPGQGLRLIYYSQIVNDFQKGDIAEGYSVSREKKESFPLTVTSAQKNPTAFYLCASSIDQSAGELFFGEGSRLTVL.

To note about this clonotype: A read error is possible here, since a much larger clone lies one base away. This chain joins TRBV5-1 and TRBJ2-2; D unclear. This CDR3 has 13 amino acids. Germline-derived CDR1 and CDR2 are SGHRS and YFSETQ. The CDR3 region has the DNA TGCGCCAGCAGCTTGGCGAACTCCGGGGAGCTGTTTTTT. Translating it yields CASSLANSGELFF. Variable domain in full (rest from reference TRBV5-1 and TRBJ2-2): KAGVTQTPRYLIKTRGQQVTLSCSPISGHRSVSWYQQTPGQGLQFLFEYFSETQRNKGNFPGRFSGRQFSNSRSEMNVSTLELGDSALYLCASSLANSGELFFGEGSRLTVL.

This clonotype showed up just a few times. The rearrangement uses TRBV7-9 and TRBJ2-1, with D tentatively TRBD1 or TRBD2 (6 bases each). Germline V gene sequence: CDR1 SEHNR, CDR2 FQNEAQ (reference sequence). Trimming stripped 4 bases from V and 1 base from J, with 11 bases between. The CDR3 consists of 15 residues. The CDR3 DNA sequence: TGTGCCAGCAGCTCGCCGGGGGCGTCCTACAATGAGCAGTTCTTC. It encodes CASSSPGASYNEQFF.

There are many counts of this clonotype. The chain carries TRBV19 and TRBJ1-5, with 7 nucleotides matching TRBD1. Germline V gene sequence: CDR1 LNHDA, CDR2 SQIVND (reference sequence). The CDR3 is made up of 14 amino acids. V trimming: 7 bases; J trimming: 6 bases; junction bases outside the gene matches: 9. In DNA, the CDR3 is TGTGCCAGTAATCCCCAACAGGGGAGTCAGCCCCAGCATTTT. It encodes CASNPQQGSQPQHF.

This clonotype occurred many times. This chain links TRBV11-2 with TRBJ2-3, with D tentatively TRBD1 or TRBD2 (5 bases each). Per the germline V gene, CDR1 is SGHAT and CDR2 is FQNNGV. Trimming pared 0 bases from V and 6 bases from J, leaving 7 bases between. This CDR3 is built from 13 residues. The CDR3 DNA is TGTGCCAGCAGCTTAGATCGGGACGATACGCAGTATTTT. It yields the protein CASSLDRDDTQYF.

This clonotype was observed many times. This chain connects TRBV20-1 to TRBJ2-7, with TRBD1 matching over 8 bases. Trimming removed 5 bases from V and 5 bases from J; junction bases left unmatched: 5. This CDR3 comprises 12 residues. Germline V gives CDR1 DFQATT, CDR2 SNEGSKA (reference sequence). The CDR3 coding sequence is TGCAGTGCTTCCGGACAGGGTGACGAGCAGTACTTC. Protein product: CSASGQGDEQYF.

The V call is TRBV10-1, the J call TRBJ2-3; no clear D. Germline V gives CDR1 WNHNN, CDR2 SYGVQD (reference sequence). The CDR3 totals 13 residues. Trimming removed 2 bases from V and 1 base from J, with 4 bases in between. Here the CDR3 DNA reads TGCGCCAGCAGTGAGGGGGGCACAGATACGCAGTATTTT. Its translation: CASSEGGTDTQYF.

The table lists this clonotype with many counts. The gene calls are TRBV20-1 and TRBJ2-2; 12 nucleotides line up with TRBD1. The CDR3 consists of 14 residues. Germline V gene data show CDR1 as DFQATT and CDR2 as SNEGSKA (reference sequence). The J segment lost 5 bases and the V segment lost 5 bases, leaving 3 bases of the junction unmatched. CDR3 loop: CSARDRGQTGELFF. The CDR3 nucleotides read TGCAGTGCTCGGGACAGGGGGCAGACCGGGGAGCTGTTTTTT.

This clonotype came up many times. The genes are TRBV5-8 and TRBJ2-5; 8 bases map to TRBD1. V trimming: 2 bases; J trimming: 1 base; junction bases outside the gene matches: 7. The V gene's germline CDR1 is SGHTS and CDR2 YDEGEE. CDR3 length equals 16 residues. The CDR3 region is CASSLGQGGFQETQYF. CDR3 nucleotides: TGTGCCAGCAGCTTAGGACAGGGTGGGTTCCAAGAGACCCAGTACTTC.

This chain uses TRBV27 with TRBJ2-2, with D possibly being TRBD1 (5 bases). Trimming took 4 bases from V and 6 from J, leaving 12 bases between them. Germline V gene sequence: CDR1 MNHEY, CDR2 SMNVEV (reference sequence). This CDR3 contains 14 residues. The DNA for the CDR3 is TGTGCCAGCAGTTGGCAGGGAATGTCCGGGGAGCTGTTTTTT. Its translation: CASSWQGMSGELFF.

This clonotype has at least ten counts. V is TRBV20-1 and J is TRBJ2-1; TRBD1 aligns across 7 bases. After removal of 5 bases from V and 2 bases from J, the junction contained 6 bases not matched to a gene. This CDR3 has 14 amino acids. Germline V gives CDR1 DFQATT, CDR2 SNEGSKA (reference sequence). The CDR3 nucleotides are TGCAGTGCTCAGGCAGGGGGACCCTACAATGAGCAGTTCTTC. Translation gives CSAQAGGPYNEQFF.

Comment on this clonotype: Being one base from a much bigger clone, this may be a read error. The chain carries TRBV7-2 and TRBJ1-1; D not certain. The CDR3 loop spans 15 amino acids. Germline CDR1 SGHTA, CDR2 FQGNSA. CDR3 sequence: CASSSGFSMNTEASF. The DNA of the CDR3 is TGTGCCAGCAGCTCCGGATTTTCCATGAACACTGAAGCTTCCTTT.

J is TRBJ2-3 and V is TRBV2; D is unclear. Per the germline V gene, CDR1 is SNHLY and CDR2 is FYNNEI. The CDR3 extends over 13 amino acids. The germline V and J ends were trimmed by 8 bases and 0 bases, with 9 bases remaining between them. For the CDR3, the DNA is TGTGCCAGCTCGCTGGGAAGCACAGATACGCAGTATTTT. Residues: CASSLGSTDTQYF.

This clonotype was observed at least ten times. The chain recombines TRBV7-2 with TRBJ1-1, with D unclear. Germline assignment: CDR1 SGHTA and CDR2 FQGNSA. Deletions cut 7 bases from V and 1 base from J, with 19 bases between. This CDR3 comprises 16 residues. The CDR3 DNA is TGTGCCAGCACCCGAAGTTATTTAGGGAGGAACACTGAAGCTTTCTTT. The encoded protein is CASTRSYLGRNTEAFF.

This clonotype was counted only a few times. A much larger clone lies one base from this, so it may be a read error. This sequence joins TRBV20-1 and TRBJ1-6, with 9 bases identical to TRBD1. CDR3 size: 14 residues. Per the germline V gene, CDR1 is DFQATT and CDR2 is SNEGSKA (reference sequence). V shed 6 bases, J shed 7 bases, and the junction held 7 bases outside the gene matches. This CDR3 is CSAKRTGDNSPLHF. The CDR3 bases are TGCAGTGCAAAAAGGACAGGGGACAATTCACCCCTCCACTTT.

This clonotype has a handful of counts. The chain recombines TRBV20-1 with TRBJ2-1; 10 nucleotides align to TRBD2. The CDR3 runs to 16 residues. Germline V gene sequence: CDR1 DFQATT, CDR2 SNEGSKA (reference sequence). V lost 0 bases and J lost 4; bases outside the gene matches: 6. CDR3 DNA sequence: TGCAGTGCTAGAGATCTGAGAGCGGGAGGGTACAATGAGCAGTTCTTC. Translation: CSARDLRAGGYNEQFF.

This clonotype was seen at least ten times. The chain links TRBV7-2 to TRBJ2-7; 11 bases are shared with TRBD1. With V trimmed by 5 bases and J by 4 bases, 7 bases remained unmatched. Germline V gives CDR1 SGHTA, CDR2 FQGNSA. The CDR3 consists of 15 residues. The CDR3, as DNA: TGTGCCAGCAGCCCCGGGACAGGGGGTCTATACGAGCAGTACTTC. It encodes CASSPGTGGLYEQYF.

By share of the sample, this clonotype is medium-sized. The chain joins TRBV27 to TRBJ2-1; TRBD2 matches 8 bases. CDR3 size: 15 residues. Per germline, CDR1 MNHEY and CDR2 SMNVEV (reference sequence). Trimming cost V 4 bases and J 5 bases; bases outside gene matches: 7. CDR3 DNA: TGTGCCAGCAGTTGGCTAGCGGGTCTCCACAATGAGCAGTTCTTC. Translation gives CASSWLAGLHNEQFF.

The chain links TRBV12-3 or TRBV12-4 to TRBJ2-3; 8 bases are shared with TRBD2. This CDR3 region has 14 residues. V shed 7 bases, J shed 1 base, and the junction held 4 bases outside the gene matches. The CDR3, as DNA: TGTGCCAGCACCTTGGGACTAGGCACAGATACGCAGTATTTT. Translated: CASTLGLGTDTQYF.

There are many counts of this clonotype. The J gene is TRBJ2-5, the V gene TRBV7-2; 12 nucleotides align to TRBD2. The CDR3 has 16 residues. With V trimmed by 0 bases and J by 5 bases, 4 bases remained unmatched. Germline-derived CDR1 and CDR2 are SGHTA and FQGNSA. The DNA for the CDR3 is TGTGCCAGCAGCTTAGCTCTAGCGGGGGGGCAGGAGACCCAGTACTTC. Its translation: CASSLALAGGQETQYF.